This T cell receptor (beta chain) stems from a study of response to subunit inactivated influenza vaccine. General study points: T cells newly recruited by each seasonal influenza vaccination are few, the authors suggested.

TCRdb ran MiXCR on the RT-PCR reads and lists one entry per CDR3 protein. The sample gives a few hundred thousand distinct CDR3 sequences, 20% to 25% of which show up once; about a tenth is in the top ten. Germline V gene data show CDR1 as MNHEY and CDR2 as SMNVEV (reference sequence). With 8 bases clipped from V and 4 bases from J, the junction kept 7 bases outside the gene matches. This CDR3 has 14 residues. In the case of this clonotype: The antigen is unknown.

This receptor was obtained from a man aged 45 to 75 who received an inactivated influenza vaccine. Sequenced material: PBMCs from blood, taken approximately 22 months after vaccination. The rearrangement uses TRBV27 and TRBJ1-2; 10 bases align to TRBD1. CDR3 residues: CASGRDRGFYGYTF. In DNA form, the CDR3 reads TGTGCCAGCGGTAGGGACAGGGGATTCTATGGCTACACCTTC.